A selection of T cell receptor beta chains follows, all from one sample in a study of blood T cell repertoires in COVID-19. TCRdb keeps only in-frame clones here, not all; method: immunoSEQ multiplex PCR. The table lists over 120,000 clones, around 86% of them singletons. The source material was peripheral blood. These receptors were obtained from a man aged 45-60 years who had recovered from COVID-19. The CDR3 runs from the conserved cysteine through the conserved F or W. Fields, in order: clone size, D gene, J gene, V gene, CDR3 DNA, CDR3 protein. The D gene is left open where the match is weak. The size field is filled for only some rows; it gives once, few, many or a size class.

NA | TRBD1 | TRBJ1-5 | TRBV20-1 | TGCAGTGCTAGTGCCGGGACAGGGTGGTATAGCAATCAGCCCCAGCATTTT | CSASAGTGWYSNQPQHF
NA | NA | TRBJ2-7 | TRBV5-5 | TGTGCCAGCAGCTACGGACTGGGAGAATACGAGCAGTACTTC | CASSYGLGEYEQYF
NA | TRBD1 | TRBJ2-5 | TRBV4-3 | TGCGCCAGCAGCCAGAACGGACAGGGTGCACAAGAGACCCAGTACTTC | CASSQNGQGAQETQYF
NA | NA | TRBJ1-6 | TRBV6-5 | TGTGCCAGCAGTTACGACAAACGGGGGGAAGGGTCACCCCTCCACTTT | CASSYDKRGEGSPLHF
NA | NA | TRBJ1-2 | TRBV12-3/TRBV12-4 | TGTGCCAGCCGGACTGACTATGGCTACACCTTC | CASRTDYGYTF
NA | NA | TRBJ2-5 | TRBV5-5 | TGTGCCAGCAGCTTGGTGGTGGGGGGGCCTCTCATCCAGTACTTC | CASSLVVGGPLIQYF
NA | TRBD2 | TRBJ2-1 | TRBV4-1 | TGCGCCAGCAGCCAAGGAATGTTAGCGGGGGGGTTGTACAATGAGCAGTTCTTC | CASSQGMLAGGLYNEQFF
NA | TRBD1 | TRBJ1-6 | TRBV6-5 | TGTGCCAGCAGTTACCGCAGGACAGGGGATAATTCACCCCTCCACTTT | CASSYRRTGDNSPLHF
NA | NA | TRBJ2-7 | TRBV7-3 | TGTGCCAGCAGCTTAACCGCGGGGAGCTCCTACGAGCAGTACTTC | CASSLTAGSSYEQYF
NA | NA | TRBJ1-6 | TRBV6-2/TRBV6-3 | TGTGCCAGCAGTTCCAAATCCTCCTATAATTCACCCCTCCACTTT | CASSSKSSYNSPLHF
NA | TRBD1 | TRBJ1-1 | TRBV4-3 | TGCGCCAGCAGCCAAGGGGCAAGGGGGCAAGTTGGTGTGAACACTGAAGCTTTCTTT | CASSQGARGQVGVNTEAFF
NA | TRBD1 | TRBJ1-1 | TRBV27 | TGTGCCAGCAGTCCCGGGGACAGGGCCACTGAAGCTTTCTTT | CASSPGDRATEAFF
NA | NA | TRBJ2-7 | TRBV13 | TGTGCCAGCAGCTTAGCTGTGGGGCCCTCCCCGGAGCAGTACTTC | CASSLAVGPSPEQYF
once | TRBD1 | TRBJ1-4 | TRBV19 | TGTGCCAGTAGTGAAGACAGGGTTCAGGAAAAACTGTTTTTT | CASSEDRVQEKLFF
NA | NA | TRBJ1-4 | TRBV1 | TGCACCAGCAGCCACTACGTGTCGGGACAGGGGACTGCAACTAATGAAAAACTGTTTTTT | CTSSHYVSGQGTATNEKLFF
NA | NA | TRBJ2-7 | TRBV19 | TGTGCCAGTAGTTTCCGGGACACCTACTACGAGCAGTACTTC | CASSFRDTYYEQYF
NA | NA | TRBJ1-5 | TRBV5-5 | TGTGCCAGCAGCTTGGGGTGGGAGGGGGGAAACAATCAGCCCCAGCATTTT | CASSLGWEGGNNQPQHF
NA | TRBD2 | TRBJ2-5 | TRBV27 | TGTGCCAGCAGTCCTCTAAGGACTAGCGGGGATGCAGAGACCCAGTACTTC | CASSPLRTSGDAETQYF
NA | NA | TRBJ1-1 | TRBV11-2 | TGTGCCAGCAGCTTAGTGAGTGAAGCTTTCTTT | CASSLVSEAFF
many | TRBD1 | TRBJ1-2 | TRBV6-5 | TGTGCCAGCAGCCAGGGGGATCTTGGCTACACCTTC | CASSQGDLGYTF
NA | NA | TRBJ1-2 | TRBV5-6 | TGTGCCAGCAGCCCGGACAATCGTTATGGCTACACCTTC | CASSPDNRYGYTF
NA | NA | TRBJ2-2 | TRBV10-3 | TGTGCCATCAGCCCTCAATGGGAGGCCGGGGAGCTGTTTTTT | CAISPQWEAGELFF
NA | NA | TRBJ1-1 | TRBV7-8 | TGTGCCAGCAGCAGAACAGGGAGCACTGAAGCTTTCTTT | CASSRTGSTEAFF
NA | TRBD1 | TRBJ1-5 | TRBV5-8 | TGTGCCAGCAGCTTGGTGGCGACAGGGGGCCGCGGTCAGCCCCAGCATTTT | CASSLVATGGRGQPQHF
NA | NA | TRBJ1-2 | TRBV19 | TGTGCCAGTAGTATAGATCTAGACAGGCGCTATGGCTACACCTTC | CASSIDLDRRYGYTF
NA | TRBD1 | TRBJ1-4 | TRBV9 | TGTGCCAGCAGCGTACAGGGGGCTAATGAAAAACTGTTTTTT | CASSVQGANEKLFF
once | TRBD2 | TRBJ2-3 | TRBV18 | TGTGCCAGCTCATCGGCCGGGACTAGCGGGTTCACAGATACGCAGTATTTT | CASSSAGTSGFTDTQYF